Below are 28 T cell receptor beta chains sequenced from a single sample in a study of blood T cell repertoires in COVID-19. Clones were sequenced by immunoSEQ multiplex PCR, and TCRdb holds only the in-frame ones, with some missing. In the table there are 130,000 or so clones, around 83% of which are singletons. Material: PBMCs or T cells enriched from blood (not recorded which). The source is a man in his fifties who had recovered from COVID-19.

This chain uses TRBV12-3 or TRBV12-4 with TRBJ1-6; TRBD1 is a possible D gene (6 bases). The CDR3 runs 13 residues. The germline V and J ends were trimmed by 6 bases and 4 bases, with 7 bases remaining between them. The CDR3 bases are TGTGCCAGCAGCCAGGGGTATAATTCACCCCTCCACTTT. Translation: CASSQGYNSPLHF.

The V and J genes are TRBV7-2 and TRBJ1-6; possible D gene TRBD1, 6 bases. Trimming removed 1 base from V and 6 bases from J, with 16 bases in between. Germline V CDR1 and CDR2: SGHTA, FQGNSA. CDR3 length equals 17 residues. The CDR3 DNA follows: TGTGCCAGCAGCTTAGTTCCGGGGGGCTTCTTTAATTCACCCCTCCACTTT. Its protein product is CASSLVPGGFFNSPLHF.

The gene calls are TRBV20-1 and TRBJ2-1, with TRBD1 matching over 8 bases. Germline CDR1 is DFQATT and CDR2 is SNEGSKA (reference sequence). The CDR3 consists of 18 residues. V lost 3 bases to trimming and J lost 4 bases; unmatched junction nucleotides: 17. The CDR3 loop reads CSASRGLRRQGAYNEQFF. In nucleotides, the CDR3 is TGCAGTGCTAGTAGAGGTTTGAGGAGGCAGGGGGCGTACAATGAGCAGTTCTTC.

CDR3 sequence (DNA): TGTGCCAGCAGCCCCGGACAGGGATTCACCTACGAGCAGTACTTC. Encoded protein: CASSPGQGFTYEQYF. This chain links TRBV6-5 with TRBJ2-7; TRBD1 matches 8 bases. The CDR3 loop spans 15 amino acids. Germline CDR1 reads MNHEY; CDR2 reads SVGAGI. With V trimmed by 6 bases and J by 2 bases, 9 bases remained unmatched.

This rearrangement joins TRBV27 to TRBJ2-6, with D maybe TRBD1 (6 bases). V was trimmed by 2 bases and J by 0 bases, leaving 14 bases between them. The CDR3 covers 18 residues. The germline V gene encodes CDR1 MNHEY and CDR2 SMNVEV (reference sequence). The chain's CDR3 is CASSLGQGLISGANVLTF. The CDR3 DNA follows: TGTGCCAGCAGTTTAGGCCAGGGGTTGATCTCTGGGGCCAACGTCCTGACTTTC.

This chain connects TRBV19 to TRBJ1-6; maybe TRBD1 (5 bases). V lost 7 bases and J 7 bases, leaving 11 bases between the germline ends. Per germline, CDR1 LNHDA and CDR2 SQIVND (reference sequence). The CDR3 totals 13 residues. This CDR3 is CASKGIWNSPLHF. DNA of the CDR3: TGTGCCAGTAAGGGGATATGGAATTCACCCCTCCACTTT.

The rearrangement joins TRBV5-6 to TRBJ1-1; D unclear. Germline V CDR1 and CDR2: SGHDT, YYEEEE. V was pared by 0 bases and J by 5 bases, with 17 bases between. The CDR3 spans 16 residues. DNA of the CDR3: TGTGCCAGCAGCTTGGCGTGGTCTGACTGGAAGACTGAAGCTTTCTTT. Its translation: CASSLAWSDWKTEAFF.

The chain joins TRBV9 to TRBJ2-5, with 13 positions matching TRBD2. Trimming cost V 3 bases and J 2 bases; bases outside gene matches: 1. The CDR3 runs 15 residues. Germline lookup yields CDR1 SGDLS and CDR2 YYNGEE. The CDR3 DNA reads TGTGCCAGCAGCGGGACTAGCGGGGGTCAAGAGACCCAGTACTTC. This gives the protein CASSGTSGGQETQYF.

This clone has a single count. The chain couples TRBV19 to TRBJ2-2; TRBD1 matches at 9 bases. Germline trimming cut 7 bases from V and 9 bases from J; bases unmatched to any gene: 18. The CDR3 covers 17 residues. Germline V gene lookup returns CDR1 LNHDA and CDR2 SQIVND (reference sequence). CDR3 bases: TGTGCCAGTATTCCCGGGACAGGGTCACAGCGGGCTCGGGAGCTGTTTTTT. Residues: CASIPGTGSQRARELFF.

This rearrangement joins TRBV3-1 (or the pseudogene TRBV3-2) to TRBJ2-7; D is perhaps TRBD2 (5 bases). The CDR3 is made up of 14 amino acids. Germline-derived CDR1 and CDR2 are LGHDT and YNNKEL (reference sequence). V dropped 4 bases and J dropped 2 bases, with 12 bases sitting between them. The CDR3 region has the DNA TGTGCCAGCAGCCCTACTCGGGGTCCCTACGAGCAGTACTTC. This gives the protein CASSPTRGPYEQYF.

A note on this clone: Additional DNA sequences in this sample encode the identical CDR3. J is TRBJ1-2 and V is TRBV7-9; possibly TRBD1 for D (6 bases). This CDR3 contains 13 residues. The ends were cut back, 0 bases at V and 4 bases at J, with 6 bases in the middle. Looked up from germline, CDR1 is SEHNR and CDR2 is FQNEAQ (reference sequence). The DNA of the CDR3 is TGTGCCAGCAGCTTAGCAGGGGGCTATGGCTACACCTTC. Translating gives CASSLAGGYGYTF.

The chain couples TRBV7-3 to TRBJ2-2; D uncertain. Germline V lookup: CDR1 SGHTA, CDR2 FQGTGA. V lost 0 bases, J lost 5 bases, and 10 bases lay in between. The CDR3 has 15 amino acids. CDR3 loop: CASSLTPRTTGELFF. The DNA of the CDR3 is TGTGCCAGCAGCTTAACCCCGAGAACGACCGGGGAGCTGTTTTTT.

The rearrangement uses TRBV6-5 and TRBJ1-1, with TRBD1 matching 8 bases. Germline V gene data show CDR1 as MNHEY and CDR2 as SVGAGI. Trimming took 10 bases from V and 4 from J; bases not matched to a gene: 5. This CDR3 is 12 amino acids long. CDR3 coding DNA: TGTGCCACCTGGACAGGGTTCACTGAAGCTTTCTTT. The encoded protein is CATWTGFTEAFF.

The rearrangement joins TRBV12-5 to TRBJ1-5; maybe TRBD1 (6 bases). The CDR3 is made up of 15 amino acids. V dropped 6 bases and J dropped 2 bases, with 14 bases sitting between them. CDR1 LGHNT and CDR2 FRNRAP come from the germline V gene. The chain's CDR3 is CASGEQGSGNQPQHF. The CDR3 nucleotides read TGTGCTAGTGGGGAACAGGGATCAGGCAATCAGCCCCAGCATTTT. The variable domain in full, completed from reference TRBV12-5 and TRBJ1-5, reads DARVTQTPRHKVTEMGQEVTMRCQPILGHNTVFWYRQTMMQGLELLAYFRNRAPLDDSGMPKDRFSAEMPDATLATLKIQPSEPRDSAVYFCASGEQGSGNQPQHFGDGTRLSIL.

The chain combines TRBV30 with TRBJ1-1; 7 bases map to TRBD1. The CDR3 runs to 14 residues. The germline CDR1 and CDR2 sequences are GTSNPN and SVGIG (reference sequence). V shed 4 bases, J shed 5 bases, and the junction held 10 bases outside the gene matches. The CDR3 reads CAWNIGQGGTEAFF. The CDR3 DNA follows: TGTGCCTGGAATATCGGGCAGGGGGGAACTGAAGCTTTCTTT.

This clone was seen ten or more times. The rearrangement uses TRBV7-6 and TRBJ1-6, with TRBD1 matching over 8 bases. Germline V gene lookup returns CDR1 SGHVS and CDR2 FNYEAQ. The V gene end was trimmed by 3 bases and the J gene end by 7 bases; junction bases not matched to a gene: 2. The CDR3 runs 14 residues. CDR3 in amino acids: CASSFGQGNSPLHF. DNA of the CDR3: TGTGCCAGCAGCTTCGGACAGGGAAATTCACCCCTCCACTTT.

The genes are TRBV3-1 (or the pseudogene TRBV3-2) and TRBJ2-7; D gene unclear. The CDR3 is 14 residues long. Trimming took off 3 bases at V and 3 bases at J, with 12 bases between the two ends. Germline V gene sequence: CDR1 LGHDT, CDR2 YNNKEL (reference sequence). The CDR3 coding sequence is TGTGCCAGCAGCCAGTCAAACCTATTCTACGAGCAGTACTTC. This codes for CASSQSNLFYEQYF.

V and J are TRBV3-1 (or the pseudogene TRBV3-2) and TRBJ1-1; a possible D gene is TRBD1 (6 bases). There are 15 residues in the CDR3. The germline CDR1 and CDR2 sequences are LGHDT and YNNKEL (reference sequence). With 1 base removed from V and 2 bases from J, the gap between germline ends came to 11 bases. The CDR3 here is CASSQGYRANTEAFF. In DNA, the CDR3 is TGTGCCAGCAGCCAAGGATACAGGGCAAACACTGAAGCTTTCTTT.

In regard to this clone: At one of its ends the junction is not consistent with the germline gene, which may arise from a read error. The rearrangement joins TRBV7-8 to TRBJ1-5; the match to TRBD1 covers 7 bases. Germline V gene data show CDR1 as SGHVS and CDR2 as FQNEAQ. The CDR3 runs to 16 residues. This CDR3 reads CASSLGRDSIYQPQHF. In DNA form, the CDR3 reads TGTGCCAGCAGTTTAGGCCGGGACAGTATCTATCAGCCCCAGCATTTT. Variable domain in full (rest from reference TRBV7-8 and TRBJ1-5): GAGVSQSPRYKVAKRGQDVALRCDPISGHVSLFWYQQALGQGPEFLTYFQNEAQLDKSGLPSDRFFAERPEGSVSTLKIQRTQQEDSAVYLCASSLGRDSIYQPQHFGDGTRLSIL.

The rearrangement links TRBV29-1 to TRBJ2-7, with D possibly being TRBD1 (7 bases). The CDR3 spans 14 residues. Trimming took 7 bases from V and 3 from J, leaving 19 bases between them. Germline loops: CDR1 SQVTM, CDR2 ANQGSEA. DNA of the CDR3: TGCAGCGCCGTGAAGGGTCAGGGGGGCTACGAGCAGTACTTC. Translating it yields CSAVKGQGGYEQYF.

This chain links TRBV6-5 with TRBJ1-5, with 11 nucleotides matching TRBD1. J was trimmed by 6 bases and V by 0 bases; bases with no gene match: 1. The CDR3 has 15 residues. Germline CDR1 MNHEY, CDR2 SVGAGI. Here the CDR3 DNA reads TGTGCCAGCAGTTACTCTGGGACAGGGGGTCAGCCCCAGCATTTT. Protein: CASSYSGTGGQPQHF.

This chain uses TRBV9 with TRBJ2-3, with D possibly matching TRBD2 (6 bases). From germline, CDR1 is SGDLS and CDR2 YYNGEE. V dropped 2 bases and J dropped 0 bases, with 16 bases sitting between them. The CDR3 is 17 amino acids. CDR3 residues: CASSVRREAGSTDTQYF. For the CDR3, the DNA is TGTGCCAGCAGCGTGCGGAGGGAAGCGGGTAGCACAGATACGCAGTATTTT.

This chain links TRBV5-1 with TRBJ2-3, with TRBD1 matching over 8 bases. The CDR3 loop spans 17 amino acids. Germline CDR1 reads SGHRS; CDR2 reads YFSETQ. With V trimmed by 0 bases and J by 0 bases, 6 bases remained unmatched. The CDR3: CASSLGIPGGSTDTQYF. DNA for the CDR3: TGCGCCAGCAGCTTGGGGATTCCAGGGGGCAGCACAGATACGCAGTATTTT.

This clone was detected a few times. The chain links TRBV28 to TRBJ1-1; unclear D gene. V lost 3 bases and J 1 base, leaving 12 bases between the germline ends. The CDR3 spans 15 residues. The germline CDR1 and CDR2 sequences are MDHEN and SYDVKM. The CDR3, as DNA: TGTGCCAGCAGTTTCATGGGCCGACGGAACACTGAAGCTTTCTTT. This gives the protein CASSFMGRRNTEAFF.

The chain links TRBV7-2 to TRBJ2-5; 7 nucleotides match TRBD2. The CDR3 has 15 residues. V shed 0 bases and J 4 bases; nucleotides not matched to a gene: 5. CDR1 and CDR2 (germline): SGHTA, FQGNSA. The CDR3: CASSLALTSRETQYF. Here the CDR3 DNA reads TGTGCCAGCAGCTTAGCGCTGACTAGCAGAGAGACCCAGTACTTC. The entire variable domain, with the rest obtained from reference TRBV7-2 and TRBJ2-5, is as follows: GAGVSQSPSNKVTEKGKDVELRCDPISGHTALYWYRQSLGQGLEFLIYFQGNSAPDKSGLPSDRFSAERTGGSVSTLTIQRTQQEDSAVYLCASSLALTSRETQYFGPGTRLLVL.

V and J are TRBV7-8 and TRBJ2-1, with 7 bases identical to TRBD2. J lost 3 bases, V lost 5 bases, and 7 bases had no gene match. The length of the CDR3 is 15 residues. Germline V gene sequence: CDR1 SGHVS, CDR2 FQNEAQ. In DNA, the CDR3 is TGTGCCAGCAGCCAGAGCGGGGTTAACTACAATGAGCAGTTCTTC. It is translated as CASSQSGVNYNEQFF.

The chain joins TRBV9 to TRBJ1-1, with TRBD1 matching 9 bases. The CDR3 is 16 amino acids. With 0 bases clipped from V and 1 base from J, the junction kept 4 bases outside the gene matches. From germline, CDR1 is SGDLS and CDR2 YYNGEE. CDR3 amino acids: CASSVGDRARNTEAFF. CDR3 nucleotide sequence: TGTGCCAGCAGCGTAGGGGACAGGGCAAGGAACACTGAAGCTTTCTTT.

The CDR3 spells CASSPGLSYEGYTF. CDR3 DNA: TGTGCCAGCTCACCAGGACTCAGTTACGAAGGCTACACCTTC. This rearrangement joins TRBV18 to TRBJ1-2; D is unresolved. The CDR3 covers 14 residues. V lost 2 bases and J 8 bases, leaving 15 bases between the germline ends. Germline assignment: CDR1 KGHSH and CDR2 LQKENI.